This T cell receptor (beta chain) was retrieved from a study of T cells in Graves' hyperthyroidism and ophthalmopathy. The source material, RNA transcripts, was used to amplify TCR beta CDR3 regions. Carried out on the TCR CDR3, a first-round RT-PCR used the HTBI primer set. TCRdb passed the multiplex PCR reads through MiXCR, listing each CDR3 protein once. The repertoire holds a few hundred thousand distinct CDR3 sequences, with 13% to 15% as singletons. V lost 0 bases to trimming and J lost 6 bases; unmatched junction nucleotides: 9. Germline lookup yields CDR1 SGHVS and CDR2 FQNEAQ. The length of the CDR3 is 17 residues. This clonotype was recorded a few times.

Sequencing used blood. The clonotype was recovered from a woman between 18 and 30 years old with Graves' hyperthyroidism. The chain is built from TRBV7-8 and TRBJ1-4; 8 bases are shared with TRBD1. The CDR3 sequence: CASSLAVADRADEKLFF. CDR3 bases: TGTGCCAGCAGCTTAGCTGTGGCGGACAGGGCGGATGAAAAACTGTTTTTT.